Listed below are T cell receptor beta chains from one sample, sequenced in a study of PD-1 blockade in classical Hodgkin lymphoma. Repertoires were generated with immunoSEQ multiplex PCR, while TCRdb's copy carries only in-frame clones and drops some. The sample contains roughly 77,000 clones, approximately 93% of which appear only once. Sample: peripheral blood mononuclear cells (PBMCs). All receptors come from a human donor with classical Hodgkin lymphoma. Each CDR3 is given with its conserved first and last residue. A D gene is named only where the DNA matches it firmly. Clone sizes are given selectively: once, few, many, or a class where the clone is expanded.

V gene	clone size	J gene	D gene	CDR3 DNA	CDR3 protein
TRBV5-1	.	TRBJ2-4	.	TGCGCCAGCAGCTTGGGAGGGATGGTCAAAAACATTCAGTACTTC	CASSLGGMVKNIQYF
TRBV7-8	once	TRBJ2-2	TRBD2	TGTGCCAGCAGCAGGAGACTAGCGGGGTTCGGCGGGGAGCTGTTTTTT	CASSRRLAGFGGELFF
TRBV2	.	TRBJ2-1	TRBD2	TGTGCCAGCAGACCCGTTCTGGCGGGAGCAGTCTTCTTC	CASRPVLAGAVFF
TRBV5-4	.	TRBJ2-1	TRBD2	TGTGCCAGCAGTCCCGGGACTAGCGGGTACTACAATGAGCAGTTCTTC	CASSPGTSGYYNEQFF
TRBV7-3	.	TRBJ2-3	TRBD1	TGTGCCAGCAGCTCGGGACAGGGCTCGGCCACAGATACGCAGTATTTT	CASSSGQGSATDTQYF
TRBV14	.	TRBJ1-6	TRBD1	TGTGCCAGCAGCAAAGGGGGACAGAGAATCTATAATTCACCCCTCCACTTT	CASSKGGQRIYNSPLHF
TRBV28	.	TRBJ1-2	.	TGTGCCAGCAGTTCCTATGACCATAACTATGGCTACACCTTC	CASSSYDHNYGYTF
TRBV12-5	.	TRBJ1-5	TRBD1	TGTGCTAGTGGTTTGGGATTCGGACAGGACAATCAGCCCCAGCATTTT	CASGLGFGQDNQPQHF
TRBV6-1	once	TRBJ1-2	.	TGTGCCAGCAGTGGGGTACACTATGGCTACACCTTC	CASSGVHYGYTF
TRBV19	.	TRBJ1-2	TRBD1	TGTGCCAGTAGTCCACCTTACCGGACAGGGCGCCTAGCTAACTATGGCTACACCTTC	CASSPPYRTGRLANYGYTF
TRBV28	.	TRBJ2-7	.	TGTGCCAGCAGCTCGACTAAAGGCGAGCAGTACTTC	CASSSTKGEQYF
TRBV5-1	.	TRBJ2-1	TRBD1	TGCGCCAGCAGCACTGATGCTTCCGGGACAGGCTACGTGAATGAGCAGTTCTTC	CASSTDASGTGYVNEQFF
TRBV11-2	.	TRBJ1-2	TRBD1	TGTGCCAGCAGCTCGACAGGGTCCGGCTACACCTTC	CASSSTGSGYTF
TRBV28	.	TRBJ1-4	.	TGTGCCAGCAGTCCGGGGGACCTCGGGAGGGTAAAACTGTTTTTT	CASSPGDLGRVKLFF
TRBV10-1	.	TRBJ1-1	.	TGCGCCAGCATGAGTAGCCACACTGAAGCTTTCTTT	CASMSSHTEAFF
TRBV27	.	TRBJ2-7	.	TGTGCCAGCAGTTTATCCGCGGGCCGTTACTACGAGCAGTACTTC	CASSLSAGRYYEQYF
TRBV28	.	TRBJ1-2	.	TGTGCCAGCAGTTCCCTCAGGGTTAACTATGGCTACACCTTC	CASSSLRVNYGYTF
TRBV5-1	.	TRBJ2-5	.	TGCGCCAGCAGCTCCCCTGTGGGGGCGGAGACCCAGTACTTC	CASSSPVGAETQYF
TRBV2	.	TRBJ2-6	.	TGTGCCAGCTCTTCGGGTTCCTCTGGGGCCAACGTCCTGACTTTC	CASSSGSSGANVLTF
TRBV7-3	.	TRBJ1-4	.	TGTGCCAGCAGCCCGAGTGGGGGGGCTAATGAAAAACTGTTTTTT	CASSPSGGANEKLFF
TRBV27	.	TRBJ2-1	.	TGTGCCAGCAGATCACCCCCGCAGGTGGGATACAATGAGCAGTTCTTC	CASRSPPQVGYNEQFF
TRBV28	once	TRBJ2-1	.	TGTGCCAGCAGTTTCCAAGTACGAGATGAGCAGTTCTTC	CASSFQVRDEQFF
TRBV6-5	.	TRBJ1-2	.	TGTGCCAGCAGACGCCAGGGGTTAGGGAACTATGGCTACACCTTC	CASRRQGLGNYGYTF
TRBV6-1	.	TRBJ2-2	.	TGTGCCAGCAGGTGGCCCGGGGAGCTGTTTTTT	CASRWPGELFF
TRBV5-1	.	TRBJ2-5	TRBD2	TGCGCCAGCACCTATAGCGGGGGGGTTGAGACCCAGTACTTC	CASTYSGGVETQYF
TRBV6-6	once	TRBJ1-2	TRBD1	TGTGCCAGCAGTTACCCGGGACAGAGCTATGGCTACACCTTC	CASSYPGQSYGYTF
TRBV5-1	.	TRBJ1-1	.	TGCGCCAGCAGCTTGACGGGCACGAGTACTGAAGCTTTCTTT	CASSLTGTSTEAFF
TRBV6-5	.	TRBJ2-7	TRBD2	TGTGCCAGCAGTTACTCTGCTAGCGGGGGGTCCGAGCAGTACTTC	CASSYSASGGSEQYF
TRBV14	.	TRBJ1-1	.	TGTGCCAGCAGCCAAGGTGCGGTTGTTGAAGCTTTCTTT	CASSQGAVVEAFF
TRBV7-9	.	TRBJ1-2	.	TGTGCCAGCAGCCAGAACCAGGGTTACGACTATGGCTACACCTTC	CASSQNQGYDYGYTF
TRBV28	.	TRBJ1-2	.	TGTGCCAGCAGTCCCGGGGTATACTATGGCTACACCTTC	CASSPGVYYGYTF